Presented here are 11 T cell receptor beta chains from one specimen sequenced in a study of Ad26.COV2.S vaccination and SARS-CoV-2 variants. Treatment: 19 received Ad26.COV2.S at low or high dose, single or two shots; about five received placebo; per-sample allocation not given. Specimen acquisition occurred on day 63 following the initial vaccine or placebo injection. This table comes from immunoSEQ multiplex PCR, and its TCRdb copy is limited to in-frame clones, with some not included. The sample contains approximately 280,000 clones, approximately 87% of which appear only once. Source: peripheral blood, taken in a trial of Ad26.COV2.S vaccine versus placebo. These receptors came from a person between 18 and 59 years old who received the Ad26.COV2.S COVID-19 vaccine or a placebo.

V usage is TRBV5-1 and J usage is TRBJ1-4; the D gene is possibly TRBD1 (5 bases). The V and J ends lost 0 bases and 3 bases respectively, with 9 bases between them. The CDR3 loop spans 15 amino acids. CDR1 and CDR2 (germline): SGHRS, YFSETQ. CDR3 DNA sequence: TGCGCCAGCAGCTTGGCTGGGACGTCTAATGAAAAACTGTTTTTT. Its translation: CASSLAGTSNEKLFF.

This clone was counted once. The chain links TRBV6-5 to TRBJ1-5; 8 bases align to TRBD1. J lost 6 bases, V lost 6 bases, and 4 bases had no gene match. The CDR3 has 13 amino acids. From germline, CDR1 is MNHEY and CDR2 SVGAGI. The CDR3 DNA sequence: TGTGCCAGCAGACCACAGGGGGGTCAGCCCCAGCATTTT. Translated: CASRPQGGQPQHF.

V and J are TRBV30 and TRBJ2-3, with 7 bases matching TRBD2. The junction had 1 base not matched to a gene; V was cut back by 1 base and J by 3 bases. Germline V gene sequence: CDR1 GTSNPN, CDR2 SVGIG (reference sequence). The CDR3 runs 13 residues. The CDR3 loop is CAWSGTRTDTQYF. The CDR3 DNA reads as TGTGCCTGGAGTGGGACTAGAACAGATACGCAGTATTTT.

The chain has TRBV2 and TRBJ2-7; 7 positions agree with TRBD1. The CDR3 extends over 16 amino acids. The germline gives CDR1 SNHLY, CDR2 FYNNEI. V dropped 8 bases and J dropped 0; count of bases not matched to a gene: 13. The CDR3 spells CASEDLTGTSSYEQYF. As DNA, the CDR3 is TGTGCCAGCGAGGACTTGACAGGGACCAGCTCCTACGAGCAGTACTTC.

The chain uses TRBV6-5 and TRBJ1-4; D gene uncertain. Between the trimmed V and J ends, which lost 6 bases and 0 bases, there was a span of 8 bases. This CDR3 has 14 residues. The germline V gene has CDR1 MNHEY and CDR2 SVGAGI. Here the CDR3 DNA reads TGTGCCAGCAGGGACGGCCCAACTAATGAAAAACTGTTTTTT. Encoded protein: CASRDGPTNEKLFF.

The chain uses TRBV15 and TRBJ2-1, with 12 positions matching TRBD2. The germline V gene encodes CDR1 LNHNV and CDR2 YYDKDF (reference sequence). Germline trimming cut 4 bases from V and 3 bases from J; bases unmatched to any gene: 4. The CDR3 is made up of 16 amino acids. The CDR3 DNA follows: TGTGCCACCAGCACCCGACTAGCGGGGGTCTACAATGAGCAGTTCTTC. Translating gives CATSTRLAGVYNEQFF.

The genes are TRBV7-2 and TRBJ1-5; weak D call: TRBD1 (5 bases). Trimming stripped 3 bases from V and 6 bases from J, with 9 bases between. The CDR3 runs 13 residues. Germline CDR1 SGHTA, CDR2 FQGNSA. CDR3 protein: CASSFQGTQPQHF. In nucleotides, the CDR3 is TGTGCCAGCAGCTTCCAGGGAACTCAGCCCCAGCATTTT.

This chain joins TRBV7-9 and TRBJ2-1, with D possibly matching TRBD2 (6 bases). CDR1 and CDR2 from the germline V gene are SEHNR and FQNEAQ (reference sequence). The CDR3 consists of 14 residues. Trimming took off 3 bases at V and 8 bases at J, with 14 bases between the two ends. The CDR3 region has the DNA TGTGCCAGCAGCTTCGACGGGAGTGGGGATGAGCAGTTCTTC. Encoded protein: CASSFDGSGDEQFF.

This chain connects TRBV2 to TRBJ1-2; D is perhaps TRBD1 (6 bases). With 6 bases removed from V and 1 base from J, the gap between germline ends came to 18 bases. The germline CDR1 and CDR2 sequences are SNHLY and FYNNEI. The CDR3 totals 16 residues. The CDR3 sequence is CASRPGRDTFNYGYTF. The CDR3 nucleotides are TGTGCCAGCAGGCCTGGGAGGGACACATTTAACTATGGCTACACCTTC.

This chain uses TRBV2 with TRBJ2-2, with unresolved D. The V end lost 6 bases, the J end lost 7 bases, and 6 bases lay between the germline ends. CDR1 and CDR2 (germline): SNHLY, FYNNEI. This CDR3 is built from 11 residues. Written as DNA, the CDR3 is TGTGCCAGCAGCATTGGCGGGGAGCTGTTTTTT. This codes for CASSIGGELFF.

V and J are TRBV11-2 and TRBJ1-2; D unresolved. The CDR3 sequence is 14 residues long. CDR1 and CDR2 (germline): SGHAT, FQNNGV. Trimming shortened V by 2 bases and J by 6 bases, and 13 bases separated the two germline ends. The CDR3 sequence is CASSLSRSGDGYTF. DNA for the CDR3: TGTGCCAGCAGCTTATCTCGGAGTGGGGATGGCTACACCTTC. Supplemented by reference TRBV11-2 and TRBJ1-2, the full variable domain reads EAGVAQSPRYKIIEKRQSVAFWCNPISGHATLYWYQQILGQGPKLLIQFQNNGVVDDSQLPKDRFSAERLKGVDSTLKIQPAKLEDSAVYLCASSLSRSGDGYTFGSGTRLTVV.